This TCR beta chain was observed in a study of T cell responses to AZD1222 COVID-19 vaccine. In the case of this clone: The target antigen is unknown.

The method was immunoSEQ multiplex PCR; TCRdb's version includes in-frame clones alone and lacks a portion of them. The sample shows approximately 100,000 clones, under 95% of them seen only once. The V end lost 4 bases, the J end lost 7 bases, and 22 bases lay between the germline ends. The CDR3 sequence is 17 residues long. CDR1 KGHDR and CDR2 SFDVKD come from the germline V gene. Points from the study as a whole: Researchers took repertoire samples only after the peak T cell response had come.

This TCR was recovered from an adult in good health. The rearrangement links TRBV24-1 to TRBJ2-1; TRBD1 is a possible D gene (6 bases). This specimen consisted of peripheral blood, obtained on day 0 of AZD1222 vaccination. CDR3: CATSDLSGTLYPNEQFF. CDR3 nucleotides: TGTGCCACCAGTGACCTTTCCGGGACACTGTACCCGAATGAGCAGTTCTTC.